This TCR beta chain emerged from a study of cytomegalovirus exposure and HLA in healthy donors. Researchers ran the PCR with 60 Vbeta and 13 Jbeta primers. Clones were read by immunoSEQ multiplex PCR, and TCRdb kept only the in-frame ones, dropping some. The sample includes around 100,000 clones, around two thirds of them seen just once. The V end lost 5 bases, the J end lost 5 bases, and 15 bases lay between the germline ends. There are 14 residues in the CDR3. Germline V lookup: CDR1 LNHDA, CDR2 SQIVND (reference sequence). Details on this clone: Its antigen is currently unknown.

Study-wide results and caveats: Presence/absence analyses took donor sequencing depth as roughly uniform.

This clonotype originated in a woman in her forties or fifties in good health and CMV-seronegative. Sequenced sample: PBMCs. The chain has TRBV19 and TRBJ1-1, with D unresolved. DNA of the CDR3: TGTGCCAGTAGTTTCTTTCCAGTGTCGACTGAAGCTTTCTTT. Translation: CASSFFPVSTEAFF.